These 27 T cell receptor beta chains were all obtained from the same sample, sequenced in a study of response to subunit inactivated influenza vaccine. Using its own MiXCR run on the RT-PCR reads, TCRdb lists one record per CDR3 protein. The repertoire has a few hundred thousand distinct CDR3 sequences, around 15% of them found once; the top ten carry approximately 12%. The source was PBMCs from blood, collected roughly 13 days after vaccination. Receptors were obtained from a man in his forties or fifties who received an inactivated influenza vaccine.

This clonotype was detected only a few times. V is TRBV12-3 or TRBV12-4 and J is TRBJ2-7, with a weak D call TRBD1 (7 bases). This CDR3 is built from 15 residues. Trimming took off 1 base at V and 2 bases at J, with 12 bases between the two ends. CDR3 in amino acids: CASSLGDREAYEQYF. The CDR3 nucleotides read TGTGCCAGCAGTTTAGGCGACAGGGAGGCCTACGAGCAGTACTTC.

This CDR3 is CSARRNRDTEAFF. DNA of the CDR3: TGCAGTGCTAGACGCAATCGGGACACTGAAGCTTTCTTT. V gene TRBV20-1 combines with J gene TRBJ1-1; D is undetermined. Trimming shortened V by 2 bases and J by 3 bases, and 10 bases separated the two germline ends. Germline CDR1 reads DFQATT; CDR2 reads SNEGSKA (reference sequence). The CDR3 consists of 13 residues.

This clonotype occurred many times. This chain joins TRBV12-3 or TRBV12-4 and TRBJ2-3; D call uncertain. Between the trimmed V and J ends, which lost 3 bases and 0 bases, there was a span of 16 bases. This CDR3 contains 17 residues. The chain's CDR3 is CASSFGGGGTSTDTQYF. The CDR3 nucleotides read TGTGCCAGCAGTTTTGGCGGTGGTGGAACTAGCACAGATACGCAGTATTTT.

The chain combines TRBV20-1 with TRBJ2-1, with 10 bases lining up with TRBD2. The CDR3 totals 17 residues. Germline V gives CDR1 DFQATT, CDR2 SNEGSKA (reference sequence). V shed 1 base and J 1 base; nucleotides not matched to a gene: 7. CDR3 region: CSARVLAGAHSYNEQFF. In nucleotides, the CDR3 is TGCAGTGCTAGAGTCCTAGCGGGGGCCCATTCCTACAATGAGCAGTTCTTC.

In its sample, this clonotype was seen a few times. This chain links TRBV7-9 with TRBJ2-5; the D gene is possibly TRBD1 (5 bases). The CDR3 is 14 residues long. Germline assignment: CDR1 SEHNR and CDR2 FQNEAQ (reference sequence). V gave up 4 bases and J gave up 5 bases, with 14 bases separating them. The CDR3 is CASSSPGRVETQYF. DNA of the CDR3: TGTGCCAGCAGCTCCCCCGGCAGGGTGGAGACCCAGTACTTC.

The chain joins TRBV30 to TRBJ2-3, with 10 positions matching TRBD1. The trim removed 2 bases at V and 4 bases at J, leaving 3 bases unmatched. In germline, CDR1 is GTSNPN, CDR2 SVGIG (reference sequence). This CDR3 has 14 amino acids. The CDR3 loop is CAWSRDRGADTQYF. CDR3 nucleotides: TGTGCCTGGAGTCGGGACAGGGGCGCAGATACGCAGTATTTT.

The chain is built from TRBV9 and TRBJ2-7, with TRBD2 matching 7 bases. Germline V lookup: CDR1 SGDLS, CDR2 YYNGEE. Trimming removed 4 bases from V and 9 bases from J; junction bases left unmatched: 13. CDR3 length equals 14 residues. The chain's CDR3 is CASSPGTTYLGQYF. CDR3 coding DNA: TGTGCCAGCAGCCCAGGGACTACCTACTTGGGGCAGTACTTC. Drawing the rest from reference TRBV9 and TRBJ2-7, the complete variable domain is DSGVTQTPKHLITATGQRVTLRCSPRSGDLSVYWYQQSLDQGLQFLIQYYNGEERAKGNILERFSAQQFPDLHSELNLSSLELGDSALYFCASSPGTTYLGQYFGPGTRLTVT.

The chain links TRBV5-6 to TRBJ2-1; D may be TRBD1 (6 bases). The germline V gene has CDR1 SGHDT and CDR2 YYEEEE. Trimming took 4 bases from V and 9 from J, leaving 11 bases between them. The CDR3 covers 12 residues. The CDR3 coding sequence is TGTGCCAGCAGCATTGGACAGTTTGAGCAGTTCTTC. Amino acid sequence: CASSIGQFEQFF.

This clonotype was recorded a few times. V and J are TRBV7-2 and TRBJ1-6; D unclear. With 1 base removed from V and 0 bases from J, the gap between germline ends came to 7 bases. CDR3 size: 16 residues. Germline V gene sequence: CDR1 SGHTA, CDR2 FQGNSA. The CDR3 region has the DNA TGTGCCAGCAGCTTAGTCCGGAGCTCCTATAATTCACCCCTCCACTTT. This translates into CASSLVRSSYNSPLHF.

The V call is TRBV20-1, the J call TRBJ2-1; D is possibly TRBD2 (5 bases). The CDR3 runs 11 residues. V lost 2 bases and J lost 9, with 8 bases in between. CDR1 DFQATT and CDR2 SNEGSKA come from the germline V gene (reference sequence). The CDR3 loop reads CSARLAGEQFF. CDR3 coding DNA: TGCAGTGCTAGACTAGCCGGTGAGCAGTTCTTC.

This clonotype was seen repeatedly, ten times or more. This chain joins TRBV5-1 and TRBJ2-4; D is perhaps TRBD1 or TRBD2 (6 bases each). Germline loops: CDR1 SGHRS, CDR2 YFSETQ. V was pared by 3 bases and J by 8 bases, with 15 bases between. The CDR3 loop spans 14 amino acids. The CDR3 coding sequence is TGCGCCAGCAGCTCCGGTGGGGGGCCGGACATTCAGTACTTC. It is translated as CASSSGGGPDIQYF.

The chain links TRBV4-2 to TRBJ1-2; D may be TRBD1 (6 bases). The length of the CDR3 is 14 residues. Germline-derived CDR1 and CDR2 are LGHNA and YNFKEQ. The ends were cut back, 0 bases at V and 7 bases at J, with 12 bases in the middle. In nucleotides, the CDR3 is TGTGCCAGCAGCCAAGAACAGGGAAGTATTGGCTACACCTTC. This codes for CASSQEQGSIGYTF.

In its sample, this clonotype was seen a few times. V usage is TRBV2 and J usage is TRBJ2-2; D remains ambiguous. This CDR3 spans 15 amino acids. CDR1 is SNHLY, CDR2 FYNNEI, per germline. V lost 7 bases, J lost 3 bases, and 15 bases lay in between. As DNA, the CDR3 is TGTGCCAGCATTCGGTTCGGCCAATACACCGGGGAGCTGTTTTTT. Translation: CASIRFGQYTGELFF.

This clonotype was found a few times. The rearrangement uses TRBV5-1 and TRBJ2-7, with a tentative D call TRBD1 (5 bases). This CDR3 has 15 amino acids. From germline, CDR1 is SGHRS and CDR2 YFSETQ. Trimming removed 5 bases at V and 6 bases at J, with 21 bases between. The CDR3 protein is CASRQSTEYPREQYF. The CDR3 bases are TGCGCCAGCAGACAGTCGACAGAGTATCCCCGCGAGCAGTACTTC.

The rearrangement uses TRBV27 and TRBJ2-1, with D possibly TRBD2 on 7 matching bases. With 5 bases removed from V and 4 bases from J, the gap between germline ends came to 15 bases. Per germline, CDR1 MNHEY and CDR2 SMNVEV (reference sequence). The CDR3 extends over 15 amino acids. CDR3 in DNA: TGTGCCAGCAGTCGTTTCGGGGGGCGTTACAATGAGCAGTTCTTC. Amino acid sequence: CASSRFGGRYNEQFF.

This clonotype came up a few times. V and J are TRBV7-2 and TRBJ2-3, with no clear D. Germline V lookup: CDR1 SGHTA, CDR2 FQGNSA. This CDR3 is 14 amino acids long. V was clipped by 5 bases and J by 3 bases, with 12 bases between them. The CDR3 sequence is CASSQYRGTDTQYF. CDR3 coding DNA: TGTGCCAGCAGCCAATACCGTGGTACAGATACGCAGTATTTT.

This clonotype was seen a handful of times. The chain has TRBV27 and TRBJ2-1; 8 nucleotides agree with TRBD2. CDR3 length equals 16 residues. With 2 bases clipped from V and 4 bases from J, the junction kept 7 bases outside the gene matches. CDR1 and CDR2 from the germline V gene are MNHEY and SMNVEV (reference sequence). CDR3 bases: TGTGCCAGCAGTTTAATTTCGGGAGGGGGTTACAATGAGCAGTTCTTC. It translates to CASSLISGGGYNEQFF.

The chain links TRBV12-3 or TRBV12-4 to TRBJ2-1, with TRBD2 matching 7 bases. This CDR3 is 15 amino acids long. Trimming took 5 bases from V and 0 from J; bases not matched to a gene: 4. CDR3 DNA: TGTGCCAGCAGTCACGGGAGGATCTCCTACAATGAGCAGTTCTTC. The encoded protein is CASSHGRISYNEQFF.

The chain links TRBV11-2 to TRBJ2-1; 9 nucleotides line up with TRBD2. Germline CDR1 is SGHAT and CDR2 is FQNNGV. The ends lost 5 bases at V and 7 bases at J; junction bases unmatched: 12. CDR3 size: 16 residues. CDR3 region: CASSRRGAGGNNEQFF. The CDR3 DNA follows: TGTGCCAGCAGCAGACGCGGGGCGGGGGGGAATAATGAGCAGTTCTTC.

The table lists this clonotype with a few counts. The rearrangement uses TRBV20-1 and TRBJ2-6; D may match TRBD1 or TRBD2 (5 bases each). Per the germline V gene, CDR1 is DFQATT and CDR2 is SNEGSKA (reference sequence). V lost 4 bases and J lost 0, with 16 bases in between. The CDR3 runs to 17 residues. CDR3 sequence reads: CSAKKTGAHSGANVLTF. Written as DNA, the CDR3 is TGCAGTGCTAAAAAAACCGGGGCCCACTCTGGGGCCAACGTCCTGACTTTC.

This clonotype was observed a handful of times. CDR3 coding DNA: TGCGCCAGCAGCTTGGGACAGGGGTGGAACGAAGCTTTCTTT. Translation: CASSLGQGWNEAFF. The genes are TRBV5-1 and TRBJ1-1; 8 bases are shared with TRBD1. After removal of 0 bases from V and 8 bases from J, the junction contained 6 bases not matched to a gene. This CDR3 contains 14 residues. Per germline, CDR1 SGHRS and CDR2 YFSETQ.

This clonotype was seen a handful of times. The gene calls are TRBV7-2 and TRBJ2-2; weak D call: TRBD1 (5 bases). Trimming shortened V by 5 bases and J by 4 bases, and 14 bases separated the two germline ends. This CDR3 spans 15 amino acids. The germline V gene encodes CDR1 SGHTA and CDR2 FQGNSA. CDR3 sequence reads: CASSVSRQTTGELFF. The CDR3 DNA follows: TGTGCCAGCAGCGTTAGCCGACAGACCACCGGGGAGCTGTTTTTT.

The V call is TRBV9, the J call TRBJ2-1; 7 nucleotides align to TRBD1. The CDR3 is 14 amino acids. The trim removed 2 bases at V and 9 bases at J, leaving 8 bases unmatched. The V gene's germline CDR1 is SGDLS and CDR2 YYNGEE. The CDR3 DNA is TGTGCCAGCAGCGTGGCCCAGGGGGAGAGTGAGCAGTTCTTC. As protein: CASSVAQGESEQFF.

At least ten counts were recorded for this clonotype. The chain joins TRBV28 to TRBJ2-7, with 9 nucleotides matching TRBD1. V trimming: 3 bases; J trimming: 3 bases; junction bases outside the gene matches: 3. The length of the CDR3 is 14 residues. Germline assignment: CDR1 MDHEN and CDR2 SYDVKM. This CDR3 is CASSLGTGYYEQYF. The CDR3 region has the DNA TGTGCCAGCAGTTTGGGGACAGGGTACTACGAGCAGTACTTC.

This clonotype has a count of ten or more. This chain connects TRBV12-3 or TRBV12-4 to TRBJ2-1; D gene uncertain. The germline V and J ends were trimmed by 1 base and 0 bases, with 7 bases remaining between them. The CDR3 is 15 amino acids. The CDR3 is CASSLGWDSYNEQFF. CDR3 sequence (DNA): TGTGCCAGCAGTTTAGGGTGGGACTCCTACAATGAGCAGTTCTTC.

This clonotype was seen ten or more times. V gene TRBV12-3 or TRBV12-4 combines with J gene TRBJ2-7; weak D call: TRBD1 (6 bases). The CDR3 is made up of 14 amino acids. V shed 2 bases and J shed 6 bases, with 14 bases lying between them. The CDR3 DNA sequence: TGTGCCAGCAGTTTAAAACAGGGTAGTACCGAGCAGTACTTC. This translates into CASSLKQGSTEQYF.

The chain's CDR3 is CASSPRTGSVYGYTF. CDR3 in DNA: TGTGCCAGCAGCCCCCGGACAGGATCGGTGTATGGCTACACCTTC. This chain uses TRBV4-2 with TRBJ1-2; 7 nucleotides agree with TRBD1. V trimming: 4 bases; J trimming: 5 bases; junction bases outside the gene matches: 10. Looked up from germline, CDR1 is LGHNA and CDR2 is YNFKEQ. The CDR3 runs 15 residues.